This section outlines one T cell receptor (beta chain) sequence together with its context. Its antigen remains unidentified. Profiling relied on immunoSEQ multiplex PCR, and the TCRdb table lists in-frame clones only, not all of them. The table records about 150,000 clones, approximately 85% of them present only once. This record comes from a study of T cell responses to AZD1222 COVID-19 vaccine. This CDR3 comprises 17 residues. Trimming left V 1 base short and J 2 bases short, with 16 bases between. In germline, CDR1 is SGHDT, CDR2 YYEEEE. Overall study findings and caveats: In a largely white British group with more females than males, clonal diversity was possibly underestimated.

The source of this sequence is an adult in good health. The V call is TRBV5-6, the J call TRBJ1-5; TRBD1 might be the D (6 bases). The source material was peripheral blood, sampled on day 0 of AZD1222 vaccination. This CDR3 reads CASSLFGAGDRNQPQHF. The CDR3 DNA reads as TGTGCCAGCAGCTTGTTCGGGGCAGGGGACCGCAATCAGCCCCAGCATTTT.